Listed below are T cell receptor beta chains from one sample, sequenced in a study of T cell repertoires in cytomegalovirus infection. Their antigen targets remain unknown. TCRdb recomputed calls from the reads with MiXCR, one row per CDR3 protein. The sample records tens of thousands of distinct CDR3 sequences, about 20% being singletons. The material was CD8+ T cells from cultured PBMCs, obtained from culture after CMV antigen stimulation. The receptors originated from a human donor in good health (CMV status not recorded). Some clones in this sample may be carry-over from other donors' samples. Both conserved end residues are part of each CDR3. Each record gives: D gene, J gene, V gene, clone size, CDR3 protein, CDR3 DNA. D genes are given only for firm matches. Clone sizes are given selectively: once, few, many, or a class where the clone is expanded.

>TRBD1|TRBJ2-7|TRBV7-9|.
CASSSGQGAQRAYEQYF
TGTGCCAGCAGCTCGGGACAGGGGGCGCAAAGGGCCTACGAGCAGTACTTC
>.|TRBJ1-2|TRBV27|.
CASTAYPDNYGYTF
TGTGCCAGCACAGCTTATCCCGATAACTATGGCTACACCTTC
>.|TRBJ1-3|TRBV4-1|.
CASSPGLGNTIYF
TGCGCCAGCAGCCCAGGGCTTGGAAACACCATATATTTT
>TRBD1|TRBJ1-2|TRBV28|.
CASSLGPGQGHYGYTF
TGTGCCAGCAGTTTAGGTCCGGGACAGGGACACTATGGCTACACCTTC
>TRBD1|TRBJ1-2|TRBV5-6|.
CASSGSRGQGTYGYTF
TGTGCCAGCAGCGGTTCCAGGGGACAGGGAACCTATGGCTACACCTTC
>.|TRBJ2-2|TRBV12-3/TRBV12-4|few
CASIPLSTNTGELFF
TGTGCCAGCATCCCCTTGAGTACGAACACCGGGGAGCTGTTTTTT
>.|TRBJ1-2|TRBV12-3/TRBV12-4|few
CASSFSRTNYGYTF
TGTGCCAGCAGTTTCTCTCGGACTAACTATGGCTACACCTTC
>.|TRBJ2-7|TRBV13|.
CASSSRIGTYSYEQYF
TGTGCCAGCAGCTCGAGGATCGGGACTTACTCCTACGAGCAGTACTTC
>TRBD1|TRBJ2-2|TRBV6-5|few
CASRLGTGWTGELFF
TGTGCCAGCAGACTCGGGACAGGGTGGACCGGGGAGCTGTTTTTT
>.|TRBJ2-7|TRBV6-1|few
CASSERRQTALPYEQYF
TGTGCCAGCAGTGAACGTAGACAAACAGCTCTTCCCTACGAGCAGTACTTC
>TRBD1|TRBJ2-1|TRBV7-6|.
CASSAGQGTHNEQFF
TGTGCCAGCAGCGCGGGACAGGGGACCCACAATGAGCAGTTCTTC
>TRBD2|TRBJ2-3|TRBV5-5|few
CASSLVSGGSTDTQYF
TGTGCCAGCAGCTTGGTTAGCGGGGGAAGCACAGATACGCAGTATTTT
>.|TRBJ1-1|TRBV27|.
CASSILLNTEAFF
TGTGCCAGCAGTATTCTTTTGAACACTGAAGCTTTCTTT
>.|TRBJ2-7|TRBV7-8|.
CASSVGTFGGEQYF
TGTGCCAGCAGCGTAGGAACCTTTGGTGGCGAGCAGTACTTC
>TRBD1|TRBJ1-2|TRBV2|.
CASRTATGENYGYTF
TGTGCCAGCAGAACGGCGACAGGGGAGAACTATGGCTACACCTTC
>TRBD2|TRBJ2-3|TRBV7-2|.
CASSAGTSKDTHYF
TGTGCCAGCAGCGCCGGGACTAGTAAGGATACGCACTATTTT
>TRBD1|TRBJ1-2|TRBV7-2|.
CASTPSNTGGYGYTF
TGTGCCAGCACCCCCTCAAACACAGGGGGCTATGGCTACACCTTC
>TRBD2|TRBJ2-1|TRBV6-2/TRBV6-3|.
CASSYDLGRGDPYNEQFF
TGTGCCAGCAGTTACGACCTCGGGAGGGGGGATCCCTACAATGAGCAGTTCTTC
>.|TRBJ2-7|TRBV5-5|few
CASSPSGRDILYEQYF
TGTGCCAGCAGCCCCTCGGGCAGGGACATCCTCTACGAGCAGTACTTC
>.|TRBJ2-7|TRBV27|.
CASSSDYEQYF
TGTGCCAGCAGTTCTGACTACGAGCAGTACTTC
>.|TRBJ1-1|TRBV19|few
CASREYTEAFF
TGTGCCAGTCGGGAGTACACTGAAGCTTTCTTT
>.|TRBJ1-3|TRBV7-2|many
CASSLWGSSGNTIYF
TGTGCCAGCAGCTTATGGGGGTCCTCTGGAAACACCATATATTTT
>.|TRBJ2-7|TRBV6-1|.
CASTDLGVRSYEQYF
TGTGCCAGCACGGACCTTGGGGTCCGCTCCTACGAGCAGTACTTC
>.|TRBJ1-6|TRBV4-3|few
CASSAYNSPLHF
TGCGCCAGCAGCGCATACAATTCACCCCTCCACTTT
>.|TRBJ2-6|TRBV4-1|.
CASSLRNSGANVLTF
TGCGCCAGCAGCCTGAGAAACTCTGGGGCCAACGTCCTGACTTTC
>TRBD1|TRBJ1-2|TRBV7-9|few
CARNKTGYGYTF
TGTGCCAGGAACAAGACAGGGTATGGCTACACCTTC
>.|TRBJ2-3|TRBV11-2|few
CASSLDTGGDTQYF
TGTGCCAGCAGCTTGGATACAGGAGGAGATACGCAGTATTTT
>TRBD1|TRBJ2-5|TRBV6-1|few
CASPRDRGKQETQYF
TGTGCCAGCCCCCGGGACAGGGGTAAACAAGAGACCCAGTACTTC
>.|TRBJ1-3|TRBV12-3/TRBV12-4|.
CASSLTSSGNTIYF
TGTGCCAGCAGTTTAACGAGCTCTGGAAACACCATATATTTT
>.|TRBJ2-5|TRBV4-1|medium-sized
CASSQGGRETQYF
TGCGCCAGCAGCCAAGGAGGGCGGGAGACCCAGTACTTC
>.|TRBJ2-1|TRBV7-9|.
CASSFGGLQGQFF
TGTGCCAGCAGCTTCGGAGGACTCCAAGGGCAGTTCTTC
>.|TRBJ2-7|TRBV7-2|.
CASSLRGTGVAGLYEQYF
TGTGCCAGCAGCTTAAGGGGGACTGGTGTGGCGGGTCTCTACGAGCAGTACTTC
>.|TRBJ1-6|TRBV2|few
CASSDVGPLAHF
TGTGCCAGCAGTGATGTGGGACCGCTAGCTCACTTT
>.|TRBJ2-3|TRBV6-4|few
CASSDGGFGDTQYF
TGTGCCAGCAGTGACGGGGGATTTGGAGATACGCAGTATTTT
>TRBD1|TRBJ2-7|TRBV7-9|once
CASSPLAGQASYEQYF
TGTGCCAGCAGCCCCCTTGCGGGACAGGCCTCCTACGAGCAGTACTTC
>TRBD1|TRBJ2-5|TRBV12-3/TRBV12-4|.
CASRSRDREEETQYF
TGTGCCAGCAGGTCTCGGGACAGGGAGGAAGAGACCCAGTACTTC
>TRBD1|TRBJ2-3|TRBV7-6|.
CASSLGGGADTQYF
TGTGCCAGCAGCTTAGGAGGGGGCGCAGATACGCAGTATTTT
>TRBD1|TRBJ1-2|TRBV2|few
CASSVGQGKCTF
TGTGCCAGCAGTGTGGGACAGGGGAAGTGCACCTTC
>.|TRBJ1-5|TRBV6-5|.
CASRPFSNQPQHF
TGTGCCAGCAGACCTTTTAGCAATCAGCCCCAGCATTTT
>.|TRBJ1-1|TRBV12-3/TRBV12-4|few
CASSPMVITEAFF
TGTGCCAGCAGTCCAATGGTCATAACTGAAGCTTTCTTT
>.|TRBJ1-4|TRBV10-2|few
CASREGGRVNEKLFF
TGCGCCAGCAGAGAGGGAGGCAGAGTGAATGAAAAACTGTTTTTT
>.|TRBJ2-7|TRBV4-1|.
CASSQVRGYEQYF
TGCGCCAGCAGCCAAGTTAGGGGCTACGAGCAGTACTTC
>.|TRBJ1-1|TRBV27|.
CASSSQGKAFF
TGTGCCAGCAGCTCACAGGGTAAAGCTTTCTTT
>TRBD1|TRBJ1-5|TRBV6-4|few
CASSFDDREGVRNQPQHF
TGTGCCAGCAGCTTCGATGACAGGGAAGGGGTTCGCAATCAGCCCCAGCATTTT
>.|TRBJ1-1|TRBV7-9|.
CASSSNERAAFF
TGTGCCAGCAGCTCAAATGAAAGGGCTGCTTTCTTT
>TRBD2|TRBJ2-5|TRBV4-2|few
CASSQDLTSGGYQETQYF
TGTGCCAGCAGCCAAGATTTAACTAGCGGGGGGTACCAAGAGACCCAGTACTTC
>.|TRBJ2-3|TRBV7-9|.
CASSWSDRWPTDTQYF
TGTGCCAGCAGCTGGAGTGACAGGTGGCCCACAGATACGCAGTATTTT
>TRBD1|TRBJ2-2|TRBV28|few
CASRPGQGIGELFF
TGTGCCAGCAGGCCGGGACAGGGTATCGGGGAGCTGTTTTTT
>.|TRBJ2-2|TRBV12-5|few
CASGIGGLGELFF
TGTGCTAGTGGAATCGGGGGCTTAGGGGAGCTGTTTTTT
>.|TRBJ2-3|TRBV6-2/TRBV6-3|.
CASRRIASDTDTQYF
TGTGCCAGCAGGCGAATAGCGTCAGACACAGATACGCAGTATTTT